This T cell receptor (beta chain) is drawn from a study of blood T cell repertoires in COVID-19. Trimming cost V 5 bases and J 7 bases, with 15 bases left between them. The CDR3 length is 14 residues. Germline CDR1 is SNHLY and CDR2 is FYNNEI. Some clones are missing from TCRdb's copy, which holds only in-frame ones; the method was immunoSEQ multiplex PCR. The data hold some 70,000 clones, with about 85% observed a single time. This clonotype was sampled from a man aged 80 or over with acute or convalescent COVID-19. What was sequenced was peripheral blood. The chain is built from TRBV2 and TRBJ2-1; D might be TRBD2 (7 bases). The CDR3 loop is CASSPLRGANEQFF. CDR3 nucleotide sequence: TGTGCCAGCAGTCCCCTTCGGGGGGCAAATGAGCAGTTCTTC. Together with reference TRBV2 and TRBJ2-1, the CDR3 gives the full variable domain: EPEVTQTPSHQVTQMGQEVILRCVPISNHLYFYWYRQILGQKVEFLVSFYNNEISEKSEIFDDQFSVERPDGSNFTLKIRSTKLEDSAMYFCASSPLRGANEQFFGPGTRLTVL.